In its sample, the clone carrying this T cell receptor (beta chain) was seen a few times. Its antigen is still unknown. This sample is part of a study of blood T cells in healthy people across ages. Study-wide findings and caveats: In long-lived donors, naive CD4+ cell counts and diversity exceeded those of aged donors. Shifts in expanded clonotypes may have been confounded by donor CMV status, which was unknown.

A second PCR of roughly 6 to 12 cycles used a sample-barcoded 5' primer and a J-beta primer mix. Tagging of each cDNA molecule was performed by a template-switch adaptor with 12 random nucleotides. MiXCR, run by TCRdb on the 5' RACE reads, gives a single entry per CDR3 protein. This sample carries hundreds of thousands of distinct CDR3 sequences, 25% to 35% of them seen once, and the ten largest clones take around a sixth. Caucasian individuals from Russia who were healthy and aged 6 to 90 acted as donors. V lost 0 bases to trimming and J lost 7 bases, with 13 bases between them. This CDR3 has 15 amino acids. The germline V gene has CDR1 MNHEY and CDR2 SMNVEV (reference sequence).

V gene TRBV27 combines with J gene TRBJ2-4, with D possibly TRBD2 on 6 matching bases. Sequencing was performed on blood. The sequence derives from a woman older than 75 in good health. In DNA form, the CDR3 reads TGTGCCAGCAGTTTATCGTTAGGCGGGGACAACATTCAGTACTTC. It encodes CASSLSLGGDNIQYF.